This T cell receptor beta chain was identified in a study of cytomegalovirus exposure and HLA in healthy donors (dated by TCRdb to about 2017). For the wider study: In an earlier analysis of around 540 of the donors, approximately 300 Gb of sequence data and 95 million to 130 million unique TCR beta sequences from roughly 200 million T cells were reported. An early release that covered fewer than 750 HLA-typed donors contained approximately 300 gigabases of sequencing data and roughly 84 million unique TCR sequences. Of the roughly 390 genotyped donors, roughly 80% fell in the genetic ancestry cluster associated with self-reported Caucasian donors. The study aimed to test whether cataloging public T cell receptors could reveal signatures of past pathogen exposure. Using immunosequencing, the study profiled T cell repertoires from approximately 700 subjects and related those repertoires to cytomegalovirus serostatus. A separate validation cohort of approximately 130 different subjects was used in addition to the 666-subject first cohort. High-throughput TCR immunosequencing, statistical association of individual TCRs with disease status, and machine learning were combined to predict cytomegalovirus infection status. A later analysis re-examined previously published TCR beta repertoires from around 670 donors and added high-resolution HLA genotyping to investigate patterns of TCR occurrence. Rather than using new phenotypic data, the later analysis identified candidate immune exposures from TCR beta sequences and from how often those sequences occurred across donors. To decide whether each TCR beta V gene segment behaved as functional or pseudogenic, an earlier analysis of over 500 of the donors relied on high-throughput TCR beta sequencing. Donor age, sex, ethnicity and CMV serostatus were compiled alongside the repertoire data. A later genetic analysis took genome-wide SNP genotypes for about three fifths of the roughly 700 donors and used that subset as a discovery cohort. All discovery cohort repertoires had been generated using a single sequencing platform. Class I and class II HLA loci were covered by the typing at four-digit resolution. Typing coverage differed by locus: A, B, C, DRB1 and DQB1 were typed in about 620-630 donors, DQA1 in about 500, DPA1 in 600 to 610, and DPB1 in 450 to 490. Several DR-DQ haplotypes were handled as single units for association and clustering because linkage in the cohort was strong. Among around 400 genotyped donors of the cohort, an average of approximately 200,000 unique TCR beta nucleotide sequences was sequenced per donor, of which about 18% were non-productive.

The full study reports these points: Assigning TCR associations to individual alleles was difficult when HLA alleles, especially DR and DQ, strongly co-occurred. A later analysis found that HLA-associated TCR beta chains were more clonally expanded and had lower generation probabilities than equally common non-associated chains. Most CMV-associated TCR beta chains appeared to be HLA-restricted in a later analysis, and the HLA associations seemed to be driven largely by CMV exposure. A later genetic analysis reported fewer N-insertions in productive TCRs among donors in an Asian-associated ancestry cluster than the approximately 670-donor mean. At a false discovery rate of 0.05, a later analysis linked around 17,000 TCR beta sequences to specific HLA alleles. Several of the top co-occurrence clusters appeared to be linked to parvovirus B19, influenza, CMV and Epstein-Barr virus, according to a later analysis. A group of highly shared sequence variants was considered likely to be a technical artifact of the sequencing pipeline. Immune exposure information for the cohort was limited to CMV serostatus. According to the authors, the approach could potentially be generalized to other disease states and immunological phenotypes. Linkage disequilibrium might explain the correlated functional status among segregating V segments, but an unknown experimental factor could not be ruled out. In a later analysis, the rate of TCR association differed among HLA loci, with DRB1 alleles having the most associated TCRs and HLA-C alleles having the fewest. The study gave a list of 150 to 200 TCR beta chains associated with cytomegalovirus. In vitro tests confirmed that a few of the cytomegalovirus-associated TCR beta chains recognize cytomegalovirus antigens. Sequencing depth was assumed to be roughly uniform across donors in the presence/absence analyses, though that assumption may not hold. Most TCR sequences were seen in very few donors, while some public TCRs were found in many individuals. The classifier was reported to diagnose cytomegalovirus status with high specificity and sensitivity in both the original and validation cohorts. A further reported finding was that TCR beta sequences accurately predicted the HLA-A and HLA-B alleles for most subjects in the first cohort. The earlier analysis of approximately 540 of the donors excluded roughly 16 rarely observed V segments, including chromosome 9 orphons, because counts were too low. Because some donors lacked HLA typing at each locus, the association tests relied only on the typed subset. V-gene and J-gene trimming of TCR beta chains was associated with a missense DCLRE1C variant in a later genetic analysis, and the association was replicated in an independent cohort. An earlier analysis of around 540 of the donors showed that most TCR beta V segments appeared in productive rearrangements either about 87% or about 30% of the time, which broadly matched IMGT annotations. Some IMGT-functional V segments, including TRBV6-2 and TRBV6-3, could not be distinguished by the 87-base-pair reads and were therefore excluded. Only TCR beta chains were sequenced in this cohort, and the absence of alpha or paired-chain data limited detectable features.

The cohort consisted of some 670 healthy bone marrow donors. All cohort members were sampled while nominally healthy, although unrecorded immune exposures were likely present. The donor was CMV seropositive and belonged to the group of 250 to 300 seropositive cohort members. Every donor gave a peripheral blood sample, and the peripheral blood mononuclear cells from that sample were used for TCR beta sequencing. The Qiagen DNeasy Blood Extraction Kit was used to extract genomic DNA from the blood cell samples. Preparation of the library involved the immunoSEQ multiplex PCR assay. The multiplex PCR relied on a mix of 60 forward primers for TCR Vbeta segments and 13 reverse primers for TCR Jbeta segments. A multiplex PCR assay on genomic DNA amplified the CDR3 region of rearranged TCR beta genes. On the Illumina HiSeq System, the amplified TCR beta libraries were sequenced as 87-base-pair reads. The source study handled its data this way. In a later analysis, approximately 74 million unique TCR beta chains were counted across the roughly 670 repertoires, and about 9.9 million of these chains were shared by at least two donors. A nearest-neighbor algorithm error-corrected the raw reads and collapsed the reads into unique sequences, merging closely related sequences to remove PCR and sequencing errors. V, D and J gene segments were assigned by aligning CDR3 sequences to IMGT reference sequences. For a sequence to be retained, a match of at least six nucleotides to both a V gene segment and a J gene segment was required. Rearrangements were called productive when the CDR3 lacked stop codons and stayed in frame with V and J; all others were non-productive. CDR3 was defined by IMGT convention, running from the second conserved V-encoded cysteine to the conserved J-encoded phenylalanine. In an earlier analysis of more than 550 of the donors, sequences lacking an unambiguous match to a single V gene segment were excluded. In an earlier analysis of 450 to 700 of the donors, V segments were called functional above 56.7% productive rearrangements and were called segregating when the between-donor standard deviation exceeded 5%. A statistical classification framework was built to diagnose cytomegalovirus status from the catalog of TCR beta chain sequences. A later analysis assigned V and J genes by comparing TCR nucleotide sequences with IMGT/GENE-DB human TR gene sequences. In a later analysis, CDR3 sequences and most-parsimonious VDJ recombination scenarios were assigned using the TCRdist pipeline. In a later analysis, each TCR beta chain was defined by its CDR3 amino acid sequence together with its V-gene family, and reads lacking a unique V-gene family were excluded. A later analysis removed several hundred highly shared, low-generation-probability nucleotide sequences to deal with suspected cross-contamination and a sequencing artifact. For each public chain, a later analysis derived a clonal expansion index from normalized ranks of inferred template counts within each repertoire. In a later analysis, generation probabilities were computed with a VDJ recombination model fitted to out-of-frame rearrangements, and the resulting probabilities were checked against IGoR. A later analysis scored TCR-TCR, TCR-HLA and TCR-CMV co-occurrence with hypergeometric tests, applying a repertoire-size bias correction to TCR pairs. In a later analysis, false discovery rates were estimated by permuting HLA or CMV assignments 20 times. A later analysis grouped co-occurring TCRs with DBSCAN, adding TCRdist sequence similarity when clustering within HLA-allele-positive subsets. For co-occurrence clustering, repertoires with fewer than 30,000 or more than 120,000 public chains were excluded, along with about five repertoires with anomalous nucleotide sharing. As stored in TCRdb, this immuneACCESS dataset retains in-frame rearrangements with V and J assigned. A fraction of the clones does not appear; measured against another copy, unresolved V genes explain less than half of the discrepancy, and the remainder lacks a known reason. V, J and clone size were drawn from that table, and D and trimming were deduced from the DNA. The sample contains about 210,000 clones, over 80% of them found a single time. The ten largest clones take up roughly 10% of the sample.

V is cut by 3 bases and J by 0 bases, and the space between the germline ends is 8 bases. Spanning cysteine to phenylalanine, the CDR3 consists of 14 amino acids. Solely the CDR3 DNA is kept, with 42 bases framed from the first base. The germline V gene yields SGHTA for CDR1 and FQGTGA for CDR2. As concerns this clone: The antigen it binds to is not known. The record has no base qualities; no much larger clone is one base away.

Sample: PBMCs. The clonotype comes from a woman between 45 and 60 years old in good health and CMV-seropositive. This chain is built from TRBV7-3 and TRBJ1-1; a tentative D match to TRBD1 spans 6 bases. The sequence in DNA is TGTGCCAGCAGCTTCGGGGGGCTGAACACTGAAGCTTTCTTT. Translation gives CASSFGGLNTEAFF.